One sample yielded the 24 T cell receptor beta chains listed below, sequenced in a study of Tregs in tolerant kidney transplant recipients. The nonmyeloablative bone marrow transplants came from related graft donors, with transient mixed chimerism. TCRdb keeps only in-frame clones here, not all; method: immunoSEQ multiplex PCR. The top ten clones hold more than 1.5% of a sample with about 100,000 clones, 80% to 95% of them seen once. This specimen was CD4+ T cells from blood (PBMCs), taken 12 months after the transplant. The receptors shown here come from a human patient who received a combined kidney and bone marrow transplant. Some T cells may be the graft donor's.

This clone has just a few counts. The chain carries TRBV18 and TRBJ2-3, with unresolved D. This CDR3 region has 12 residues. Per germline, CDR1 KGHSH and CDR2 LQKENI. Trimming took 4 bases from V and 6 from J, leaving 8 bases between them. In DNA form, the CDR3 reads TGTGCCAGCTCACTTTATCTGGATACGCAGTATTTT. This sequence encodes CASSLYLDTQYF.

V usage is TRBV11-2 and J usage is TRBJ2-5, with 9 bases matching TRBD1. Trimming cost V 5 bases and J 4 bases; bases outside gene matches: 5. The CDR3 is 14 residues long. Germline-derived CDR1 and CDR2 are SGHAT and FQNNGV. The CDR3 is CASSPTGGLETQYF. The CDR3 DNA reads TGTGCCAGCAGCCCAACAGGGGGCTTAGAGACCCAGTACTTC.

In regard to this clone: Within the sample, other DNA sequences also encode this same CDR3. The chain joins TRBV15 to TRBJ2-3; TRBD1 aligns across 9 bases. Looked up from germline, CDR1 is LNHNV and CDR2 is YYDKDF (reference sequence). With V trimmed by 2 bases and J by 0 bases, 3 bases remained unmatched. The CDR3 sequence is 16 residues long. The CDR3 nucleotides are TGTGCCACCAGCAGATGGGGACAGGGTAGCACAGATACGCAGTATTTT. This translates into CATSRWGQGSTDTQYF.

The J gene is TRBJ2-5, the V gene TRBV28, with 9 bases matching TRBD2. CDR3 length equals 12 residues. Germline trimming cut 8 bases from V and 5 bases from J; bases unmatched to any gene: 3. Germline V gene sequence: CDR1 MDHEN, CDR2 SYDVKM. The CDR3 loop reads CASGGGAETQYF. The CDR3 DNA follows: TGTGCCAGCGGCGGGGGGGCGGAGACCCAGTACTTC.

The V and J genes are TRBV7-2 and TRBJ2-3; tentative D call: TRBD1 (6 bases). The CDR3 is 15 amino acids. V lost 5 bases and J 1 base, leaving 13 bases between the germline ends. CDR1 is SGHTA, CDR2 FQGNSA, per germline. The CDR3: CASSRPGHRTDTQYF. The CDR3 DNA reads TGTGCCAGCAGCCGACCGGGACATCGCACAGATACGCAGTATTTT.

V gene TRBV6-1 combines with J gene TRBJ2-7, with 12 bases matching TRBD2. Germline V gives CDR1 MNHNS, CDR2 SASEGT. The trim removed 6 bases at V and 2 bases at J, leaving 5 bases unmatched. CDR3 length: 15 residues. CDR3 nucleotide sequence: TGTGCCAGCAGGATGACTAGCGGGGGCGCCTACGAGCAGTACTTC. Translating it yields CASRMTSGGAYEQYF.

V and J are TRBV20-1 and TRBJ2-1, with D possibly matching TRBD2 (7 bases). There are 11 residues in the CDR3. Trimming stripped 2 bases from V and 14 bases from J, with 13 bases between. Germline CDR1 is DFQATT and CDR2 is SNEGSKA (reference sequence). CDR3 sequence: CSARWAGAKFF. DNA of the CDR3: TGCAGTGCTAGATGGGCGGGGGCGAAGTTCTTC.

The chain joins TRBV11-3 to TRBJ2-1; 12 nucleotides match TRBD2. J gave up 13 bases and V 6 bases, and 10 bases lay outside the gene matches. The germline V gene encodes CDR1 SGHNT and CDR2 YENEEA. This CDR3 is 14 amino acids long. The CDR3 sequence: CASRPGTSGSGQFF. CDR3 coding DNA: TGTGCCAGCAGACCCGGGACTAGCGGGTCAGGTCAGTTCTTC.

This clone was counted once. The rearrangement links TRBV30 to TRBJ2-3; D gene uncertain. V lost 0 bases, J lost 1 base, and 8 bases lay in between. Germline CDR1 is GTSNPN and CDR2 is SVGIG (reference sequence). The CDR3 extends over 14 amino acids. The CDR3 DNA reads as TGTGCCTGGAGTGTCCTAGGCGGCACAGATACGCAGTATTTT. Its protein product is CAWSVLGGTDTQYF.

The chain links TRBV10-3 to TRBJ1-5, with TRBD1 matching 7 bases. This CDR3 contains 13 residues. Germline V gene lookup returns CDR1 ENHRY and CDR2 SYGVKD. The trim removed 6 bases at V and 4 bases at J, leaving 3 bases unmatched. CDR3 DNA: TGTGCCATCAGGACAGGGTCAAATCAGCCCCAGCATTTT. Translation gives CAIRTGSNQPQHF.

The rearrangement uses TRBV5-1 and TRBJ2-1, with 9 bases lining up with TRBD2. Germline V gene sequence: CDR1 SGHRS, CDR2 YFSETQ. The CDR3 spans 14 residues. Unmatched junction bases numbered 5, after V lost 5 bases and J lost 5 bases. CDR3 nucleotide sequence: TGCGCCAGCAGGGCGGGAGGGCATAACAATGAGCAGTTCTTC. Encoded protein: CASRAGGHNNEQFF.

The chain's CDR3 is CASSPGLAGDLTGELFF. The CDR3 DNA sequence: TGTGCCAGCAGCCCCGGACTAGCGGGAGACCTCACCGGGGAGCTGTTTTTT. The chain is built from TRBV7-3 and TRBJ2-2, with 13 nucleotides matching TRBD2. Trimming cost V 5 bases and J 4 bases; bases outside gene matches: 7. Germline CDR1 SGHTA, CDR2 FQGTGA. The CDR3 length is 17 residues.

The chain employs TRBV11-3 and TRBJ1-2, with TRBD1 matching 8 bases. This CDR3 region has 16 residues. Germline lookup yields CDR1 SGHNT and CDR2 YENEEA. V lost 7 bases to trimming and J lost 2 bases; unmatched junction nucleotides: 12. DNA of the CDR3: TGTGCCAGCACCTCATTGGCAGGGGGCGAGAACTATGGCTACACCTTC. Encoded protein: CASTSLAGGENYGYTF.

The J gene is TRBJ2-3, the V gene TRBV14, with D possibly matching TRBD2 (5 bases). CDR1 SGHDN and CDR2 FVKESK come from the germline V gene. Trimming cost V 10 bases and J 1 base, with 12 bases left between them. This CDR3 is 13 amino acids long. DNA of the CDR3: TGTGCCAATCGAGACGGGGGCACAGATACGCAGTATTTT. Translation gives CANRDGGTDTQYF.

The gene calls are TRBV4-1 and TRBJ2-3, with TRBD1 identical over 7 bases. The germline V gene has CDR1 MGHRA and CDR2 YSYEKL. Trimming removed 2 bases from V and 0 bases from J; junction bases left unmatched: 8. This CDR3 is built from 17 residues. The CDR3 loop reads CASSQTRQGVSTDTQYF. In DNA form, the CDR3 reads TGCGCCAGCAGCCAAACCCGACAGGGAGTGAGCACAGATACGCAGTATTTT.

The DNA of the CDR3 is TGCGCCAGCAAACTAGCGGGAGTCAAAGCGCAGTACTTC. This translates into CASKLAGVKAQYF. The chain is built from TRBV5-1 and TRBJ2-7; 11 nucleotides align to TRBD2. CDR1 and CDR2 (germline): SGHRS, YFSETQ. Trimming cost V 6 bases and J 9 bases; bases outside gene matches: 8. This CDR3 comprises 13 residues.

The chain has TRBV5-1 and TRBJ2-3; 9 bases are a match to TRBD2. Germline V CDR1 and CDR2: SGHRS, YFSETQ. The junction had 1 base not matched to a gene; V was cut back by 3 bases and J by 2 bases. CDR3 length: 14 amino acids. For the CDR3, the DNA is TGCGCCAGCAGCTCTAGCGGGAACACAGATACGCAGTATTTT. It encodes CASSSSGNTDTQYF.

The chain couples TRBV5-8 to TRBJ2-7, with a possible D match to TRBD2 (5 bases). V was pared by 4 bases and J by 1 base, with 12 bases between. Germline loops: CDR1 SGHTS, CDR2 YDEGEE. The CDR3 is 14 residues long. CDR3 loop: CASSPSRASYEQYF. The CDR3 coding sequence is TGTGCCAGCAGCCCCTCGCGGGCGTCCTACGAGCAGTACTTC.

In DNA form, the CDR3 reads TGCGCCAGCAGGAAGGGGTCTAACTATGGCTACACCTTC. This sequence encodes CASRKGSNYGYTF. The chain employs TRBV5-1 and TRBJ1-2; D possibly corresponds to TRBD1 (5 bases). Trimming removed 5 bases at V and 0 bases at J, with 8 bases between. This CDR3 spans 13 amino acids. Germline-derived CDR1 and CDR2 are SGHRS and YFSETQ.

The V call is TRBV6-5, the J call TRBJ2-1; perhaps TRBD2 as D (6 bases). Germline-derived CDR1 and CDR2 are MNHEY and SVGAGI. CDR3 length: 14 residues. Trimming removed 5 bases at V and 3 bases at J, with 11 bases between. The CDR3 is CASSRGGGYNEQFF. DNA for the CDR3: TGTGCCAGCAGTAGGGGAGGCGGCTACAATGAGCAGTTCTTC.

The chain recombines TRBV30 with TRBJ1-4; TRBD1 matches 9 bases. The V segment lost 5 bases and the J segment 8 bases; nucleotides outside the gene matches: 15. This CDR3 has 16 residues. CDR1 and CDR2 (germline): GTSNPN, SVGIG (reference sequence). CDR3 sequence (DNA): TGTGCCTGGTTACCCCGACCGGGACAGGGAGGGGAAAAACTGTTTTTT. Its protein product is CAWLPRPGQGGEKLFF.

The rearrangement links TRBV9 to TRBJ2-6; no definite D call. The CDR3 is 16 amino acids. V lost 0 bases and J lost 4, with 11 bases in between. CDR1 SGDLS and CDR2 YYNGEE come from the germline V gene. CDR3 sequence (DNA): TGTGCCAGCAGCGTAGAGATCGCCAGAGGGGCCAACGTCCTGACTTTC. This codes for CASSVEIARGANVLTF.

The chain uses TRBV15 and TRBJ2-1; 7 nucleotides match TRBD1. Germline V lookup: CDR1 LNHNV, CDR2 YYDKDF (reference sequence). This CDR3 has 15 residues. V gave up 2 bases and J gave up 8 bases; unmatched junction bases: 9. CDR3 region: CATSRPRQGRYEQFF. In DNA, the CDR3 is TGTGCCACCAGCAGACCCAGACAGGGTCGCTATGAGCAGTTCTTC.

This chain connects TRBV5-1 to TRBJ2-3; 7 nucleotides match TRBD1. The trim removed 3 bases at V and 2 bases at J, leaving 6 bases unmatched. Per the germline V gene, CDR1 is SGHRS and CDR2 is YFSETQ. This CDR3 is built from 15 residues. Here the CDR3 reads CASSYRDRITDTQYF. CDR3 DNA sequence: TGCGCCAGCAGCTACCGGGACAGAATCACAGATACGCAGTATTTT.